What follows describes a single T cell receptor (beta chain). The data were taken from a study of T cell changes during pregnancy in multiple sclerosis. Using immunoSEQ multiplex PCR, the repertoire was profiled, and TCRdb retains in-frame clones only, with some absent. The repertoire holds some 40,000 clones, roughly 92% seen once, with 1% to 1.5% in the top ten. This CDR3 has 17 amino acids. Germline V gives CDR1 MGHRA, CDR2 YSYEKL. V dropped 5 bases and J dropped 2; count of bases not matched to a gene: 11. V usage is TRBV4-1 and J usage is TRBJ2-1; TRBD2 matches at 8 bases. The sample was peripheral blood. The receptor was isolated from a female donor with multiple sclerosis, enrolled in a pregnancy study. CDR3 protein: CASSSPPAGATYNEQFF. The CDR3, as DNA: TGCGCCAGCAGCTCCCCCCCAGCGGGAGCAACCTACAATGAGCAGTTCTTC.